The rows below give T cell receptor beta chains drawn from one sample of a study of blood T cell repertoires in COVID-19. The assay was immunoSEQ multiplex PCR, and TCRdb's table has in-frame clones only and misses some. The sample consists of some 120,000 clones, about 92% of them appearing once. What was sequenced was peripheral blood. The receptors were sampled from a man aged 45 to 65 with active COVID-19. CDR3s include the opening cysteine and the closing phenylalanine or tryptophan. Fields, in order: D gene, V gene, J gene, clone size, CDR3 DNA, CDR3 protein. The D gene is left open where the match is weak. Not all rows give a size; the values are once, few, many and, for expanded clones, a class.

TRBD1	TRBV5-4	TRBJ2-2	once	TGTGCCAGCAGCACACAGGGGGGCCCCGGGGAGCTGTTTTTT	CASSTQGGPGELFF
TRBD1	TRBV6-1	TRBJ2-7	-	TGTGCCAGCAGTGACCCCCTGACAGGGTTTGAGCAGTACTTC	CASSDPLTGFEQYF
TRBD1	TRBV7-3	TRBJ2-5	-	TGTGCCAGCAGCTCGACCGGGACAGGGCGAGAGACCCAGTACTTC	CASSSTGTGRETQYF
-	TRBV30	TRBJ2-2	-	TGTGCCTGGACCCCAGGTCGCACCGGGGAGCTGTTTTTT	CAWTPGRTGELFF
TRBD1	TRBV19	TRBJ2-1	-	TGTGCCAGTAGTACGGGACAGGGCACCTACAATGAGCAGTTCTTC	CASSTGQGTYNEQFF
TRBD1	TRBV11-1	TRBJ1-6	-	TGTGCCAGCACCACGCAGGGACAGGGCAAATCACCCCTCCACTTT	CASTTQGQGKSPLHF
TRBD2	TRBV27	TRBJ2-2	-	TGTGCCAGCAGTTTACTAGCGGGAGTAAACACCGGGGAGCTGTTTTTT	CASSLLAGVNTGELFF
-	TRBV6-4	TRBJ1-1	-	TGTGCCAGCAGTGCCCCCGCGGGAGGGTTGAACACTGAAGCTTTCTTT	CASSAPAGGLNTEAFF
-	TRBV2	TRBJ1-2	-	TGTGCCAGCAGTGAAGGTGGCCACCCCTACACCTTC	CASSEGGHPYTF
TRBD2	TRBV3-1/TRBV3-2	TRBJ2-5	-	TGTGCCAGCAGCCAAGTAAGATTTAGGAGCGGGGGGCCCCAAGAGACCCAGTACTTC	CASSQVRFRSGGPQETQYF
TRBD2	TRBV11-2	TRBJ2-2	-	TGTGCCAGCAGGTCAACTAGCGGGGCGAACACCGGGGAGCTGTTTTTT	CASRSTSGANTGELFF
-	TRBV6-5	TRBJ1-2	-	TGTGCCACTCGCATGTCCGGTGGCTATGGCTACACCTTC	CATRMSGGYGYTF
-	TRBV14	TRBJ2-2	-	TGTGCCAGCAGCCATCTTGCGAACACCGGGGAGCTGTTTTTT	CASSHLANTGELFF
TRBD1	TRBV24-1	TRBJ2-3	-	TGTGCCACCAGCGGGACAGCGAGCACAGATACGCAGTATTTT	CATSGTASTDTQYF
-	TRBV5-1	TRBJ2-6	once	TGCGCCAGCAGCTTGGGGAGGGCCGGGGCCAACGTCCTGACTTTC	CASSLGRAGANVLTF
TRBD1	TRBV29-1	TRBJ1-1	once	TGCAGCGCCGGACAGGGGGGGAACACTGAAGCTTTCTTT	CSAGQGGNTEAFF
TRBD1	TRBV7-2	TRBJ1-2	-	TGTGCCAGCAGCGCGACAGGGGTTGGTGGCTACACCTTC	CASSATGVGGYTF
TRBD1	TRBV14	TRBJ2-1	-	TGTGCCAGCAGCCGGGACAGGGTGACCGATGAGCAGTTCTTC	CASSRDRVTDEQFF
-	TRBV7-9	TRBJ2-1	-	TGTGCCAGCAGCTCATGGCGAACAGGGTCATCCTACAATGAGCAGTTCTTC	CASSSWRTGSSYNEQFF
-	TRBV12-3/TRBV12-4	TRBJ2-1	-	TGTGCCAGCAGTTTGGGGCCCGGTGAGCAGTTCTTC	CASSLGPGEQFF
TRBD1	TRBV29-1	TRBJ2-7	-	TGCAGTGCAACCGGGACAGGAGAGCAGTACTTC	CSATGTGEQYF
TRBD2	TRBV19	TRBJ2-1	-	TGTGCCAGTAGTGTTACTAGCGGGGGGTTCTACAATGAGCAGTTCTTC	CASSVTSGGFYNEQFF
-	TRBV2	TRBJ1-5	-	TGTGCCAGCAGTGAAGCGCTAAGAACAGGTAGCAATCAGCCCCAGCATTTT	CASSEALRTGSNQPQHF
TRBD1	TRBV24-1	TRBJ2-5	-	TGTGCCACCAGTGACGCCCGCGGACAGGAAAATCATCAAGAGACCCAGTACTTC	CATSDARGQENHQETQYF
TRBD1	TRBV5-4	TRBJ2-3	-	TGTGCCAGCAGACTTTTCGGGACAGGGTTAGATACGCAGTATTTT	CASRLFGTGLDTQYF
-	TRBV9	TRBJ2-3	-	TGTGCCAGCAGCGTAGGTCCAGGATACACAGATACGCAGTATTTT	CASSVGPGYTDTQYF
-	TRBV3-1/TRBV3-2	TRBJ1-2	-	TGTGCCAGCACGGGGGGGACGGGCTACACCTTC	CASTGGTGYTF
-	TRBV18	TRBJ2-3	-	TGTGCCAGCTCACTCGTGGCGGGGTCAGATACGCAGTATTTT	CASSLVAGSDTQYF
TRBD2	TRBV7-8	TRBJ2-2	once	TGTGCCAGCAGCCCGGGGACTAGGAACACCGGGGAGCTGTTTTTT	CASSPGTRNTGELFF
-	TRBV30	TRBJ1-3	-	TGTGCCTGGAGAAGGGAGGGATCGGCCTCTGGAAACACCATATATTTT	CAWRREGSASGNTIYF
-	TRBV12-3/TRBV12-4	TRBJ1-1	once	TGTGCCAGCACGTTCACACTGAACACTGAAGCTTTCTTT	CASTFTLNTEAFF
TRBD1	TRBV5-6	TRBJ1-1	-	TGTGCCAGCAGTGGGCTAAGGGACAGGGGTGGTTATAACGAAGCTTTCTTT	CASSGLRDRGGYNEAFF
TRBD1	TRBV11-3	TRBJ2-2	-	TGTGCCAGCAGATCAGGGACAGGGGTTGTACGGGAGCTGTTTTTT	CASRSGTGVVRELFF
-	TRBV28	TRBJ1-5	once	TGTGCCAGCAGCTCCCGCAATCAGCCCCAGCATTTT	CASSSRNQPQHF
TRBD1	TRBV2	TRBJ2-6	-	TGTGCCAGCAGTGAAACAGGGGGCACTGGGGCCAACGTCCTGACTTTC	CASSETGGTGANVLTF